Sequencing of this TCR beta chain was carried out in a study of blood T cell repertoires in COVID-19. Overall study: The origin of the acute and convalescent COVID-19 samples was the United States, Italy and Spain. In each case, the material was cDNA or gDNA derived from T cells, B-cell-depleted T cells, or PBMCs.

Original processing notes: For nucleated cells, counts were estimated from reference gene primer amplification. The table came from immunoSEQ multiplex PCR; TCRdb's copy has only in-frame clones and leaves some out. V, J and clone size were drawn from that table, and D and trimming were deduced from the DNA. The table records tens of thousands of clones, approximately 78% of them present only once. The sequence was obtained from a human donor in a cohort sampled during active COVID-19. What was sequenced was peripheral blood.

In DNA, the CDR3 is TGTGCCAGCTCACCGACAGGGTTGGAGACCCAGTACTTC. Protein product: CASSPTGLETQYF. The chain is built from TRBV18 and TRBJ2-5; 7 bases match TRBD1. V was clipped by 3 bases and J by 5 bases; unmatched bases: 3. The germline V gene has CDR1 KGHSH and CDR2 LQKENI. The CDR3 is 13 amino acids.